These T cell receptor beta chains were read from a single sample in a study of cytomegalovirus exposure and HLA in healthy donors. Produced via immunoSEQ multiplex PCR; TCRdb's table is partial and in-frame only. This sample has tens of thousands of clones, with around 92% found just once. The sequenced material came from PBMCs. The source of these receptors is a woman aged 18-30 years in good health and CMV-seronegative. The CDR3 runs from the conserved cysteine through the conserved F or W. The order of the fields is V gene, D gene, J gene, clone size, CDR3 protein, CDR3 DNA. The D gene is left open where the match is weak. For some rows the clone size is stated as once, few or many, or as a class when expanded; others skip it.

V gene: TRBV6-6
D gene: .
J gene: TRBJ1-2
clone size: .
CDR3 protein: CASSYVAGASYGYTF
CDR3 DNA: TGTGCCAGCAGCTACGTAGCAGGGGCGAGTTACGGCTACACCTTC

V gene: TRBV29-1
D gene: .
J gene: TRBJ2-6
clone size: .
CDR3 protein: CSAGGGSGANVLTF
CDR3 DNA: TGCAGCGCCGGGGGAGGCTCTGGGGCCAACGTCCTGACTTTC

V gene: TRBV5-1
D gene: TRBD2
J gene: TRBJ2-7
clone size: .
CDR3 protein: CASSLATSGRAYEQYF
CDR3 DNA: TGCGCCAGCAGCTTGGCAACTAGCGGGAGGGCCTACGAGCAGTACTTC

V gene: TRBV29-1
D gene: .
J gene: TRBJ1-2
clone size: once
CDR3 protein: CSVNRKLGGNGYTF
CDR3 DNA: TGCAGCGTCAATAGAAAACTGGGGGGGAATGGCTACACCTTC

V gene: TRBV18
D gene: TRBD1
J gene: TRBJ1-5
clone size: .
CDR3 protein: CASSPQGAGLGNQPQHF
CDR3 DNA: TGTGCCAGCTCACCACAGGGGGCCGGGTTGGGCAATCAGCCCCAGCATTTT

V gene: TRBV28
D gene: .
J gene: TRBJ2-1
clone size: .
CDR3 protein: CASLRTDNEQFF
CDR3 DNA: TGTGCCAGCCTTCGGACAGACAATGAGCAGTTCTTC

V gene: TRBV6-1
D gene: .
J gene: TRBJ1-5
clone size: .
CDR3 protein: CASSEEGPQPQHF
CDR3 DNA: TGTGCCAGCAGTGAGGAGGGTCCTCAGCCCCAGCATTTT

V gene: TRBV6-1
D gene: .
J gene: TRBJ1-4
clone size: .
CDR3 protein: CASTRGRFNEKLFF
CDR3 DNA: TGTGCCAGCACCCGGGGTAGATTTAATGAAAAACTGTTTTTT

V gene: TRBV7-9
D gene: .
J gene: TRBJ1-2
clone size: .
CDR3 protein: CASSFLYGYTF
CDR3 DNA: TGTGCCAGCAGCTTCCTTTATGGCTACACCTTC

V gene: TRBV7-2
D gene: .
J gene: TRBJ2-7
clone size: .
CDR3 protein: CASSPGQGWYEQYF
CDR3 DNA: TGTGCCAGCAGCCCTGGGCAGGGGTGGTACGAGCAGTACTTC

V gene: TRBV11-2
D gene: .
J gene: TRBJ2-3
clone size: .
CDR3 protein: CASSLEVARLTYTQYF
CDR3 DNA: TGTGCCAGCAGCTTAGAAGTCGCGCGACTAACTTATACGCAGTATTTT

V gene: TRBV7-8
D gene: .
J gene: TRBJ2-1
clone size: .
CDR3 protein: CASSPSGDVYNEQFF
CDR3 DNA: TGTGCCAGCAGCCCCAGCGGAGATGTATACAATGAGCAGTTCTTC

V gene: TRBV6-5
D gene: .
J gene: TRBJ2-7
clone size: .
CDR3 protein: CASSYPTDPLREQYF
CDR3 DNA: TGTGCCAGCAGTTACCCGACAGACCCCCTCCGCGAGCAGTACTTC

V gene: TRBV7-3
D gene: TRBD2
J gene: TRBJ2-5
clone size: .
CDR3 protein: CASSAGGGERETQYF
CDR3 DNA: TGTGCCAGCAGCGCCGGGGGGGGCGAACGGGAGACCCAGTACTTC

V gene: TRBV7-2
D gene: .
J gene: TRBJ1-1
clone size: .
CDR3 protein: CASSLARGWEAFF
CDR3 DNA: TGTGCCAGCAGCCTTGCGAGAGGCTGGGAAGCTTTCTTT

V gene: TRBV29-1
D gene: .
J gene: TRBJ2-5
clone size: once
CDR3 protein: CSVKLAHQETQYF
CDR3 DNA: TGCAGCGTTAAGCTAGCGCACCAAGAGACCCAGTACTTC

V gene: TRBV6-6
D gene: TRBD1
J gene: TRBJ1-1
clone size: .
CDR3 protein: CASSLDRVNTEAFF
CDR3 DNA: TGTGCCAGCAGTCTCGACAGGGTGAACACTGAAGCTTTCTTT

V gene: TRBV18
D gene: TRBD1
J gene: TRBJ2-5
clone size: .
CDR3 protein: CASSPRQGQETQYF
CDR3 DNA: TGTGCCAGCTCACCTCGACAGGGGCAAGAGACCCAGTACTTC

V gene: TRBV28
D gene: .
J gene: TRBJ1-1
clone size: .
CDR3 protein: CASFPALTMNTEAFF
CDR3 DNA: TGTGCCAGCTTCCCCGCGTTGACAATGAACACTGAAGCTTTCTTT

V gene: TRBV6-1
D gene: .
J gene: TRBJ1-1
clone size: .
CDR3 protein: CATFRGTEAFF
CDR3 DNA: TGTGCCACCTTCAGAGGGACTGAAGCTTTCTTT

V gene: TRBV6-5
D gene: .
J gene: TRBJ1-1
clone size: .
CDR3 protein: CASSYSTRGNTEAFF
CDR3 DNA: TGTGCCAGCAGTTACTCGACCCGGGGGAACACTGAAGCTTTCTTT

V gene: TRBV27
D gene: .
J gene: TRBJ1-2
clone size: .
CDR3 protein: CASSPYETRVGYYGYTF
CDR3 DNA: TGTGCCAGCAGTCCCTACGAAACCAGGGTGGGGTACTATGGCTACACCTTC

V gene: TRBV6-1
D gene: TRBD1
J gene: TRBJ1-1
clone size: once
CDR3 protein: CASSERTGTEAFF
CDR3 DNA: TGTGCCAGCAGTGAGCGGACAGGCACTGAAGCTTTCTTT

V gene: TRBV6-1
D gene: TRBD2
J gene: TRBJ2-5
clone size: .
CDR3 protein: CASSPAGGTQYF
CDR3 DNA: TGTGCCAGCAGCCCCGCGGGAGGGACCCAGTACTTC

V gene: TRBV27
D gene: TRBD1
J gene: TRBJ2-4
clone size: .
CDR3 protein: CASGETGPDPLAKNIQYF
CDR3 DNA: TGTGCCAGCGGCGAGACAGGGCCCGACCCTTTAGCCAAAAACATTCAGTACTTC

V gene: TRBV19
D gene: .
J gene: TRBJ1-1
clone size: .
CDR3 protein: CASSIASRAAGEAFF
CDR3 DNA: TGTGCCAGTAGTATAGCATCCAGGGCTGCTGGTGAAGCTTTCTTT

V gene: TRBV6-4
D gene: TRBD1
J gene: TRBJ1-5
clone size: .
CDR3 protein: CASSPQGGQPQHF
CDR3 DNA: TGTGCCAGCAGTCCCCAGGGGGGTCAGCCCCAGCATTTT

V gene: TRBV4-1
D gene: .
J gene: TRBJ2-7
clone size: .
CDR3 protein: CASSQDLNLQGGTTYEQYF
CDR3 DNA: TGCGCCAGCAGCCAAGATCTGAATCTCCAGGGCGGTACCACCTACGAGCAGTACTTC

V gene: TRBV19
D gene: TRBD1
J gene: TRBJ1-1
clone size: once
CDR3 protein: CASSTTGGRYEAFF
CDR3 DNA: TGTGCCAGTAGTACTACAGGGGGCAGGTATGAAGCTTTCTTT

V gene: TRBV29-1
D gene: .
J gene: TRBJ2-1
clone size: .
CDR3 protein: CSVEQASYNEQFF
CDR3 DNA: TGCAGCGTTGAACAAGCCTCCTACAATGAGCAGTTCTTC

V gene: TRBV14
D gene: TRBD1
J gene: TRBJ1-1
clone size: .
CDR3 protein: CASSPRTGSMNTEAFF
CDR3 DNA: TGTGCCAGCAGCCCACGGACAGGGTCTATGAACACTGAAGCTTTCTTT

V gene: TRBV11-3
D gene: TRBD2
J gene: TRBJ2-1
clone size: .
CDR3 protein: CASSPEGGGAFDEQFF
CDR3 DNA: TGTGCCAGCAGCCCCGAGGGCGGGGGGGCCTTCGATGAGCAGTTCTTC

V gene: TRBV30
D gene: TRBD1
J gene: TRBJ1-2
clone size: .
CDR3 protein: CALNRGPKDGYTF
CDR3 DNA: TGTGCCTTGAACAGGGGGCCAAAGGATGGCTACACCTTC

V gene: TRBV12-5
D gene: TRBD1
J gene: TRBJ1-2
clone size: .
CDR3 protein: CASGKQGVSYGYTF
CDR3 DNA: TGTGCTAGTGGGAAACAGGGGGTTTCCTATGGCTACACCTTC

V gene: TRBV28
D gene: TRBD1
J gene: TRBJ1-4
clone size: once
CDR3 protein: CASSLRTGDPNFNNEKLFF
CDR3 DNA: TGTGCCAGCAGTCTAAGGACAGGGGACCCTAACTTTAATAATGAAAAACTGTTTTTT

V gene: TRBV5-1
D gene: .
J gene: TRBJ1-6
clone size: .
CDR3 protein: CASSLGQESSPLHF
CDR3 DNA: TGCGCCAGCAGCTTGGGCCAGGAATCTTCACCCCTCCACTTT

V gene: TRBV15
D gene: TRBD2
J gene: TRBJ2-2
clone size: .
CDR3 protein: CATSRAGGLRNTGELFF
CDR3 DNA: TGTGCCACCAGCAGAGCGGGAGGACTGCGGAACACCGGGGAGCTGTTTTTT

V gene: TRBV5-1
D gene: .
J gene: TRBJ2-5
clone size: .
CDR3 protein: CASSSVEGRETQYF
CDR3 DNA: TGCGCCAGCAGCTCGGTCGAGGGTCGGGAGACCCAGTACTTC

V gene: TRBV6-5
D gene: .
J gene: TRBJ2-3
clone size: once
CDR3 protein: CASKRTTITDTQYF
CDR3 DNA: TGTGCCAGCAAGAGGACTACAATCACAGATACGCAGTATTTT

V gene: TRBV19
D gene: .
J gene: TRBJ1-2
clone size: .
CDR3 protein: CASYPRFGDGYTF
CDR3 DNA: TGTGCCAGCTACCCAAGGTTCGGAGATGGCTACACCTTC

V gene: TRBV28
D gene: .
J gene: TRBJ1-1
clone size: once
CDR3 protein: CASSLSAVRGYVIEAFF
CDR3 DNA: TGTGCCAGCAGTTTATCGGCAGTTAGGGGGTACGTAATTGAAGCTTTCTTT